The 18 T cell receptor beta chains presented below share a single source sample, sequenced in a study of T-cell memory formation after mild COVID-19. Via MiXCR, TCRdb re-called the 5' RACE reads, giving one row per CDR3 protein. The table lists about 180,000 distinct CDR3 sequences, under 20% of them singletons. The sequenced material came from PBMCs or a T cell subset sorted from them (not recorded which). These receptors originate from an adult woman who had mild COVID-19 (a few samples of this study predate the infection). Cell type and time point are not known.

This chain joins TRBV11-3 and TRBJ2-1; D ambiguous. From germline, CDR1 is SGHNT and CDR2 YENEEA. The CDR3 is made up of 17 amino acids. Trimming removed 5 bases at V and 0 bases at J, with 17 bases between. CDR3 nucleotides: TGTGCCAGCAGCGGGTCTGGAAGCGCGAGCTCCTACAATGAGCAGTTCTTC. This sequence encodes CASSGSGSASSYNEQFF.

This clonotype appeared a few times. Here the CDR3 reads CATSEAGGLFQETQYF. Here the CDR3 DNA reads TGTGCCACCAGTGAGGCGGGCGGCTTGTTTCAAGAGACCCAGTACTTC. This chain connects TRBV24-1 to TRBJ2-5; D might be TRBD2 (5 bases). Germline V gives CDR1 KGHDR, CDR2 SFDVKD. The CDR3 covers 16 residues. V was cut by 4 bases and J by 2 bases, with 16 bases left in between.

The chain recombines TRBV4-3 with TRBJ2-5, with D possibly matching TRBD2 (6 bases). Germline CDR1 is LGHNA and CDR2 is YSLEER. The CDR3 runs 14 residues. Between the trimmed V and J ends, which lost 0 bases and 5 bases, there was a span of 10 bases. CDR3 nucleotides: TGCGCCAGCAGCCAAGATAGCCGGGGGGAGACCCAGTACTTC. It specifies CASSQDSRGETQYF.

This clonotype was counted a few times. The CDR3 reads CASSSWDRGGSPLHF. The CDR3 nucleotides are TGTGCCAGCAGCTCTTGGGACAGGGGTGGGTCACCCCTCCACTTT. The chain uses TRBV7-9 and TRBJ1-6; TRBD1 matches at 10 bases. In germline, CDR1 is SEHNR, CDR2 FQNEAQ (reference sequence). CDR3 size: 15 residues. The ends lost 4 bases at V and 10 bases at J; junction bases unmatched: 7.

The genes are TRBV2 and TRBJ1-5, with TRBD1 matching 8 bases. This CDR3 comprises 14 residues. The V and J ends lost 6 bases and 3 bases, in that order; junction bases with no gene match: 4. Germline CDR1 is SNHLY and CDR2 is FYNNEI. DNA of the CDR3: TGTGCCAGCAGGAAGGACAGGGACAATCAGCCCCAGCATTTT. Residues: CASRKDRDNQPQHF.

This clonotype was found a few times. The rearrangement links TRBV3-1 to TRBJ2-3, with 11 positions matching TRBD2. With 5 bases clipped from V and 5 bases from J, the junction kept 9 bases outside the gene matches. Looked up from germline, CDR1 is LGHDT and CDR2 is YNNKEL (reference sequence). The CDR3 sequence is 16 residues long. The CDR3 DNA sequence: TGTGCCAGCAGCTTACTAGCGGGAGCGCCGGGAGATACGCAGTATTTT. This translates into CASSLLAGAPGDTQYF.

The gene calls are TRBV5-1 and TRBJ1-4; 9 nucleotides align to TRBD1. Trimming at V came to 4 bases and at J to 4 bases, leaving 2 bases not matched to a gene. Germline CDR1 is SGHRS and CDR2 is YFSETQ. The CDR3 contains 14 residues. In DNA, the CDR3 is TGCGCCAGCAGCGGACAGGGGTTTAATGAAAAACTGTTTTTT. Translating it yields CASSGQGFNEKLFF.

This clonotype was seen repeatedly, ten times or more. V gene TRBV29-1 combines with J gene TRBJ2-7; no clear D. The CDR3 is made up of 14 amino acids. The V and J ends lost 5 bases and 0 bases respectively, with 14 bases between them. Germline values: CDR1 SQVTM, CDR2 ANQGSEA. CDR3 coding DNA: TGCAGCGTTTTAATCGGGCTCCACTCCTACGAGCAGTACTTC. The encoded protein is CSVLIGLHSYEQYF.

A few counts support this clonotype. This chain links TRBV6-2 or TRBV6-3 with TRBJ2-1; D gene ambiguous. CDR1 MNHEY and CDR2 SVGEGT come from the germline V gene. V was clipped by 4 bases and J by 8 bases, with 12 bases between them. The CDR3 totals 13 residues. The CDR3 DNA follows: TGTGCCAGCAGTTCATACTATCCCGATGAGCAGTTCTTC. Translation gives CASSSYYPDEQFF.

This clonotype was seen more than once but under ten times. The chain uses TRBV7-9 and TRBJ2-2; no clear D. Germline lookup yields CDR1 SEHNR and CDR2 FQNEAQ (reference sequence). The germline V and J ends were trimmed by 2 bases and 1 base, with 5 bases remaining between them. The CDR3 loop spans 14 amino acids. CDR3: CASSLKGNTGELFF. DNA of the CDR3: TGTGCCAGCAGCTTAAAGGGGAACACCGGGGAGCTGTTTTTT.

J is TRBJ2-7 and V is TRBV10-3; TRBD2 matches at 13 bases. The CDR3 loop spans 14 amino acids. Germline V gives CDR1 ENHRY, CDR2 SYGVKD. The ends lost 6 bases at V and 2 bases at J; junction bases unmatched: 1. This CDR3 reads CAISGTSGTYEQYF. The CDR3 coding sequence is TGTGCCATCAGCGGGACTAGCGGGACCTACGAGCAGTACTTC.

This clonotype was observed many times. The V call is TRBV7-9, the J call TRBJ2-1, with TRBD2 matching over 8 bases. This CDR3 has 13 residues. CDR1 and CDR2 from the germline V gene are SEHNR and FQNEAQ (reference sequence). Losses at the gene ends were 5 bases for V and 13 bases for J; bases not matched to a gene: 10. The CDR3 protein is CASSQGTAGVQFF. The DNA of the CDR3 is TGTGCCAGCAGCCAGGGAACAGCGGGAGTACAGTTCTTC.

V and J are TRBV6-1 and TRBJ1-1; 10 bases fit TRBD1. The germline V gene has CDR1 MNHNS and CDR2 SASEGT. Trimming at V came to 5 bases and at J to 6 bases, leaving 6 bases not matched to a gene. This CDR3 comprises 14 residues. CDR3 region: CASSTGTGVPEAFF. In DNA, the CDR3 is TGTGCCAGCAGTACCGGGACAGGGGTCCCTGAAGCTTTCTTT.

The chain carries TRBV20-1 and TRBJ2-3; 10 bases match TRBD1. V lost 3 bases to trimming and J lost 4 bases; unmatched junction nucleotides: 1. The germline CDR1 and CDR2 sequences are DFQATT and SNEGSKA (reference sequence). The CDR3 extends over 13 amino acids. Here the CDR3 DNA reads TGCAGTGCTAGGGGGACAGGGGCAGATACGCAGTATTTT. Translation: CSARGTGADTQYF.

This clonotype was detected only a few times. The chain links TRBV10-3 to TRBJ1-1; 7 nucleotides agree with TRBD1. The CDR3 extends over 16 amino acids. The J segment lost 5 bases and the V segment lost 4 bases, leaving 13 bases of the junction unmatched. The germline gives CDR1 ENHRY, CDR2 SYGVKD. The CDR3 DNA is TGTGCCATCAGTGCTATAGGGGGCAGTTTGGGAACTGAAGCTTTCTTT. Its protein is CAISAIGGSLGTEAFF.

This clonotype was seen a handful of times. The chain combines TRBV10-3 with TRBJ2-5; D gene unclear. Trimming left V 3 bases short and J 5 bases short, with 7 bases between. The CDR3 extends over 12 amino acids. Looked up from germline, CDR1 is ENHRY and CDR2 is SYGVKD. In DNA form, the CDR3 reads TGTGCCATCAGTGAACCTAGGGAGACCCAGTACTTC. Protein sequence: CAISEPRETQYF.

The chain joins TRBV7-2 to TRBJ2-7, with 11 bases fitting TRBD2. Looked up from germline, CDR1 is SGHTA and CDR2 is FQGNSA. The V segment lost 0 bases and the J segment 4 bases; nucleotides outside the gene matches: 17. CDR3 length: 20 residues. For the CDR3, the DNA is TGTGCCAGCAGCTTAGCGTACTCTAGCGGGAGGACTTACGGGCAATACGAGCAGTACTTC. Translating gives CASSLAYSSGRTYGQYEQYF.

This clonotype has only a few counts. The CDR3 loop is CASSALAANTGELFF. The CDR3 nucleotides are TGTGCCAGCTCAGCCCTAGCGGCGAACACCGGGGAGCTGTTTTTT. V usage is TRBV18 and J usage is TRBJ2-2; 7 positions match TRBD2. Trimming at V came to 5 bases and at J to 0 bases, leaving 3 bases not matched to a gene. Germline CDR1 is KGHSH and CDR2 is LQKENI. The CDR3 length is 15 residues.